The subject of this entry is one T cell receptor (beta chain). Its antigen is not known. The data belong to a study of OX40 agonist ivuxolimab in advanced cancers. Germline assignment: CDR1 SGHTA and CDR2 FQGTGA. The CDR3 runs to 15 residues. V lost 11 bases to trimming and J lost 3 bases, with 23 bases between them. Sequenced by immunoSEQ multiplex PCR; TCRdb stores in-frame clones only, minus some. The table shows about 73,000 clones, with around nine tenths occurring only once. Regarding the study as a whole: Nonresponders included some who also had low normalized T-cell clonal expansion.

The gene calls are TRBV7-3 and TRBJ2-7; D assignment may be TRBD1 or TRBD2 (6 bases each). The receptor was derived from an adult with an advanced solid tumor such as melanoma, head and neck, liver or kidney cancer. Sequenced material: CD4+ or CD8+ T cells sorted from blood, taken in a trial of the OX40 agonist ivuxolimab. CDR3 DNA: TGTGCCCCCCGTGGGGGCGGGACGAACTACTACGAGCAGTACTTC. Translated: CAPRGGGTNYYEQYF.